These 26 T cell receptor beta chains were sequenced from one sample in a study of response to subunit inactivated influenza vaccine. One entry per CDR3 protein results from TCRdb running MiXCR on the RT-PCR reads. The table has over 650,000 distinct CDR3 sequences, under 20% seen once. The specimen comprised PBMCs from blood, sampled around 5 days after vaccination. The receptors come from a man in his forties or fifties who received an inactivated influenza vaccine.

The V and J genes are TRBV5-6 and TRBJ2-1; TRBD1 matches at 7 bases. V shed 5 bases, J shed 7 bases, and the junction held 9 bases outside the gene matches. This CDR3 has 14 residues. Germline V gene lookup returns CDR1 SGHDT and CDR2 YYEEEE. For the CDR3, the DNA is TGTGCCAGCAGTCGAGGAGACAGGGAGAATGAGCAGTTCTTC. Amino acids: CASSRGDRENEQFF.

The chain's CDR3 is CASSLAGISSYNEQFF. In DNA, the CDR3 is TGTGCCAGCAGCTTGGCGGGAATCAGCTCCTACAATGAGCAGTTCTTC. The rearrangement joins TRBV13 to TRBJ2-1; TRBD2 might be the D (6 bases). From germline, CDR1 is PRHDT and CDR2 FYEKMQ (reference sequence). V was trimmed by 3 bases and J by 0 bases, leaving 12 bases between them. The CDR3 loop spans 16 amino acids.

In DNA form, the CDR3 reads TGCAGTGCCATAGCGGGAGAGACCCAGTACTTC. Encoded protein: CSAIAGETQYF. The rearrangement uses TRBV20-1 and TRBJ2-5; 7 bases fit TRBD2. J was trimmed by 4 bases and V by 6 bases; bases with no gene match: 2. The CDR3 is 11 residues long. Per the germline V gene, CDR1 is DFQATT and CDR2 is SNEGSKA (reference sequence).

This clonotype was seen more than once but under ten times. This chain uses TRBV2 with TRBJ2-7; 10 bases align to TRBD2. Germline V gives CDR1 SNHLY, CDR2 FYNNEI. The V segment lost 7 bases and the J segment 2 bases; nucleotides outside the gene matches: 5. The CDR3 spans 14 residues. CDR3: CASNIAGGAYEQYF. CDR3 nucleotides: TGTGCCAGCAATATAGCGGGAGGTGCCTACGAGCAGTACTTC.

The table lists this clonotype with a few counts. V usage is TRBV5-5 and J usage is TRBJ2-2, with D perhaps matching TRBD1 (6 bases). The CDR3 is 15 amino acids. Deletions cut 4 bases from V and 2 bases from J, with 12 bases between. The germline CDR1 and CDR2 sequences are SGHKS and YYEKEE (reference sequence). As DNA, the CDR3 is TGTGCCAGCAGCGTCCGGGACACCAACACCGGGGAGCTGTTTTTT. Residues: CASSVRDTNTGELFF.

The chain employs TRBV7-9 and TRBJ1-6; 7 bases fit TRBD1. This CDR3 spans 14 amino acids. J lost 6 bases, V lost 5 bases, and 4 bases had no gene match. CDR1 and CDR2 from the germline V gene are SEHNR and FQNEAQ (reference sequence). The CDR3 coding sequence is TGTGCCAGCAGCAGGGACAGACCTAATTCACCCCTCCACTTT. Protein sequence: CASSRDRPNSPLHF. Full variable domain (missing parts from reference TRBV7-9 and TRBJ1-6): DTGVSQNPRHKITKRGQNVTFRCDPISEHNRLYWYRQTLGQGPEFLTYFQNEAQLEKSRLLSDRFSAERPKGSFSTLEIQRTEQGDSAMYLCASSRDRPNSPLHFGNGTRLTVT.

The chain recombines TRBV7-9 with TRBJ1-1; D may be TRBD1 (5 bases). The CDR3 runs 14 residues. V was trimmed by 10 bases and J by 4 bases, leaving 19 bases between them. CDR1 is SEHNR and CDR2 is FQNEAQ in the germline V gene (reference sequence). The CDR3 coding sequence is TGTGCCATCACCGCGGTAGGGGCGAGCACTGAAGCTTTCTTT. Its protein is CAITAVGASTEAFF.

This clonotype was found a few times. This chain uses TRBV5-4 with TRBJ2-7; D tentatively reads TRBD1 or TRBD2 (7 bases each). The germline CDR1 and CDR2 sequences are SGHNT and YYREEE (reference sequence). CDR3 length: 14 residues. The V and J ends lost 3 bases and 5 bases respectively, with 15 bases between them. The CDR3 region has the DNA TGTGCCAGCAGCTCCCAGGGGGGGCGCGACGAGCAGTACTTC. It encodes CASSSQGGRDEQYF.

This sequence joins TRBV4-3 and TRBJ2-1, with a tentative D call TRBD1 (6 bases). Germline assignment: CDR1 LGHNA and CDR2 YSLEER. Trimming pared 3 bases from V and 8 bases from J, leaving 14 bases between. This CDR3 spans 14 amino acids. The CDR3, as DNA: TGCGCCAGCAGCCAGGACGACAGGATCGATGAGCAGTTCTTC. This codes for CASSQDDRIDEQFF.

This clonotype was recorded many times. J is TRBJ2-3 and V is TRBV9; D is possibly TRBD2 (6 bases). The CDR3 has 15 amino acids. V was shortened by 0 bases and J by 3 bases, with 11 bases between the two germline ends. Looked up from germline, CDR1 is SGDLS and CDR2 is YYNGEE. CDR3 loop: CASSVGGGLTDTQYF. The CDR3 DNA reads TGTGCCAGCAGCGTAGGGGGAGGCCTAACAGATACGCAGTATTTT. Looking up the rest from reference TRBV9 and TRBJ2-3 gives the full variable domain: DSGVTQTPKHLITATGQRVTLRCSPRSGDLSVYWYQQSLDQGLQFLIQYYNGEERAKGNILERFSAQQFPDLHSELNLSSLELGDSALYFCASSVGGGLTDTQYFGPGTRLTVL.

This clonotype has more than one count but fewer than ten. V and J are TRBV20-1 and TRBJ1-6; D is uncertain. Germline values: CDR1 DFQATT, CDR2 SNEGSKA (reference sequence). Trimming stripped 5 bases from V and 8 bases from J, with 19 bases between. This CDR3 is built from 15 residues. CDR3 nucleotide sequence: TGCAGTGCTTGGGTTGGGTCGTTGGCCGATTCACCCCTCCACTTT. This encodes CSAWVGSLADSPLHF.

This clonotype was picked up a small number of times. V and J are TRBV6-5 and TRBJ2-1; tentatively, D is TRBD1 (6 bases). The ends were cut back, 2 bases at V and 3 bases at J, with 11 bases in the middle. The CDR3 has 15 residues. Per the germline V gene, CDR1 is MNHEY and CDR2 is SVGAGI. In DNA form, the CDR3 reads TGTGCCAGCAGTTACGTCACAGGGAACTACAATGAGCAGTTCTTC. It translates to CASSYVTGNYNEQFF.

In this sample, this clonotype turned up a few times. The V call is TRBV12-3 or TRBV12-4, the J call TRBJ1-1, with 9 bases lining up with TRBD1. The CDR3 contains 15 residues. The V and J ends lost 6 bases and 5 bases, in that order; junction bases with no gene match: 10. This chain's CDR3 is CASSLRTGVRTEAFF. The CDR3 DNA is TGTGCCAGCAGCCTTAGGACAGGGGTAAGGACTGAAGCTTTCTTT.

This clonotype occurred a few times. The chain recombines TRBV20-1 with TRBJ1-2, with 9 bases fitting TRBD1. The germline gives CDR1 DFQATT, CDR2 SNEGSKA (reference sequence). CDR3 length: 13 amino acids. The CDR3 DNA reads TGCAGCCCTCCGGGACAGGGCCCCTATGGCTACACCTTC. Translation gives CSPPGQGPYGYTF.

This clonotype has more than one count but fewer than ten. The chain employs TRBV20-1 and TRBJ2-2; no clear D gene. Germline loops: CDR1 DFQATT, CDR2 SNEGSKA (reference sequence). V was cut by 0 bases and J by 0 bases, with 14 bases left in between. The CDR3 contains 17 residues. The CDR3 region is CSARDVLAVPNTGELFF. The CDR3 nucleotides are TGCAGTGCTAGAGATGTATTGGCCGTCCCGAACACCGGGGAGCTGTTTTTT.

In nucleotides, the CDR3 is TGTGCCAGCAGTTACTCGGACCTTAACACTGAAGCTTTCTTT. Its translation is CASSYSDLNTEAFF. This chain connects TRBV6-5 to TRBJ1-1; D ambiguous. Germline V CDR1 and CDR2: MNHEY, SVGAGI. This CDR3 spans 14 amino acids. Trimming shortened V by 0 bases and J by 2 bases, and 7 bases separated the two germline ends.

The rearrangement joins TRBV15 to TRBJ2-3; tentative D call: TRBD1 (7 bases). The V end lost 2 bases, the J end lost 6 bases, and 12 bases lay between the germline ends. Germline V gene sequence: CDR1 LNHNV, CDR2 YYDKDF (reference sequence). This CDR3 has 14 residues. The CDR3 bases are TGTGCCACCAGCAGAACACAGGGGAGGGATACGCAGTATTTT. Protein product: CATSRTQGRDTQYF.

In this sample, this clonotype turned up a few times. The chain has TRBV20-1 and TRBJ2-5, with TRBD1 matching over 9 bases. V lost 4 bases and J lost 5; bases outside the gene matches: 5. This CDR3 region has 13 residues. CDR1 DFQATT and CDR2 SNEGSKA come from the germline V gene (reference sequence). The CDR3 DNA follows: TGCAGTGCTACAGGACAGGGGCCGGAGACCCAGTACTTC. Its protein is CSATGQGPETQYF.

This clonotype was seen a handful of times. The chain uses TRBV7-2 and TRBJ1-2, with D perhaps matching TRBD1 (5 bases). V gave up 8 bases and J gave up 2 bases, with 15 bases separating them. CDR3 length: 14 amino acids. The germline CDR1 and CDR2 sequences are SGHTA and FQGNSA. The CDR3 protein is CASVLVPGNYGYTF. As DNA, the CDR3 is TGTGCCAGCGTCTTAGTTCCAGGGAACTATGGCTACACCTTC.

The chain links TRBV20-1 to TRBJ2-7; the D is unclear. Trimming cost V 3 bases and J 0 bases, with 12 bases left between them. Germline V gene sequence: CDR1 DFQATT, CDR2 SNEGSKA (reference sequence). This CDR3 has 14 amino acids. The CDR3 reads CSASRISSSYEQYF. The CDR3 coding sequence is TGCAGTGCTAGCCGAATTTCAAGCTCCTACGAGCAGTACTTC.

This clonotype was detected many times. The CDR3 DNA is TGCAGCGTGACCAGGGACAGCTCTGGAAACACCATATATTTT. This encodes CSVTRDSSGNTIYF. This chain joins TRBV29-1 and TRBJ1-3, with 7 nucleotides matching TRBD1. V was pared by 6 bases and J by 0 bases, with 5 bases of the junction left unmatched. The CDR3 length is 14 residues. Germline V gene lookup returns CDR1 SQVTM and CDR2 ANQGSEA. Based on the CDR3 plus reference TRBV29-1 and TRBJ1-3, the full variable domain is SAVISQKPSRDICQRGTSLTIQCQVDSQVTMMFWYRQQPGQSLTLIATANQGSEATYESGFVIDKFPISRPNLTFSTLTVSNMSPEDSSIYLCSVTRDSSGNTIYFGEGSWLTVV.

This clonotype was recorded a few times. This chain uses TRBV7-9 with TRBJ2-1; a possible D gene is TRBD1 (5 bases). The CDR3 covers 14 residues. Germline assignment: CDR1 SEHNR and CDR2 FQNEAQ (reference sequence). Trimming pared 3 bases from V and 7 bases from J, leaving 13 bases between. The CDR3 sequence: CASSFPRVVNEQFF. CDR3 nucleotide sequence: TGTGCCAGCAGCTTCCCCAGGGTGGTGAATGAGCAGTTCTTC.

This clonotype was counted a few times. The chain employs TRBV3-1 and TRBJ1-2; unclear D gene. Trimming left V 0 bases short and J 6 bases short, with 8 bases between. This CDR3 spans 13 amino acids. Germline CDR1 LGHDT, CDR2 YNNKEL (reference sequence). The CDR3 sequence is CASSQDRRDGYTF. The CDR3 nucleotides are TGTGCCAGCAGCCAAGATCGGCGTGATGGCTACACCTTC.

The chain links TRBV14 to TRBJ2-1; 7 nucleotides align to TRBD2. Germline CDR1 is SGHDN and CDR2 is FVKESK. Trimming at V came to 4 bases and at J to 0 bases, leaving 6 bases not matched to a gene. CDR3 length: 16 residues. The CDR3 loop reads CASSRWEGTSYNEQFF. As DNA, the CDR3 is TGTGCCAGCAGCCGGTGGGAGGGGACCTCCTACAATGAGCAGTTCTTC. Looking up the rest from reference TRBV14 and TRBJ2-1 gives the full variable domain: EAGVTQFPSHSVIEKGQTVTLRCDPISGHDNLYWYRRVMGKEIKFLLHFVKESKQDESGMPNNRFLAERTGGTYSTLKVQPAELEDSGVYFCASSRWEGTSYNEQFFGPGTRLTVL.

The V and J genes are TRBV6-5 and TRBJ1-5; 9 nucleotides align to TRBD1. V lost 3 bases to trimming and J lost 7 bases; unmatched junction nucleotides: 7. The CDR3 has 15 amino acids. Germline lookup yields CDR1 MNHEY and CDR2 SVGAGI. The CDR3 DNA is TGTGCCAGCAGTTATGAGACAGGGGGAGGCCAGCCCCAGCATTTT. It translates to CASSYETGGGQPQHF.

This clonotype appeared many times. The V call is TRBV20-1, the J call TRBJ2-2; D is undetermined. The CDR3 totals 17 residues. V was clipped by 5 bases and J by 3 bases, with 22 bases between them. The germline gives CDR1 DFQATT, CDR2 SNEGSKA (reference sequence). In DNA, the CDR3 is TGCAGTGCTCGCCAATCCACGGTGGATAGACACACCGGGGAGCTGTTTTTT. This translates into CSARQSTVDRHTGELFF.